These T cell receptor beta chains were read from a single sample in a study of blood T cell repertoires in COVID-19. Sequencing was performed with immunoSEQ multiplex PCR; in TCRdb, only in-frame clones are kept and a portion is missing. The sample shows 65,000 to 95,000 clones, 70% to 90% of them seen only once. The sequenced sample consisted of peripheral blood. The source is a man in his sixties or seventies with active or convalescent COVID-19. Both conserved end residues are part of each CDR3. The order of the fields is CDR3 DNA, CDR3 protein, V gene, clone size, D gene, J gene. A D gene is named only where the DNA matches it firmly. For some rows the clone size is stated as once, few or many, or as a class when expanded; others skip it.

TGCGCCAGCAGCCAACTAGCTCACGAGAGGGAGACCCAGTACTTC	CASSQLAHERETQYF	TRBV4-1	-	-	TRBJ2-5
TGTGCCAGCAGCCAGAGCAGGCAACATGAGCAGTTCTTC	CASSQSRQHEQFF	TRBV7-2	-	-	TRBJ2-1
TGTGCCAGCAGCTTGGACAGGGGAAGTGTGGGAGGCAATCAGCCCCAGCATTTT	CASSLDRGSVGGNQPQHF	TRBV7-9	-	TRBD1	TRBJ1-5
TGCGCCAGCAGCCAAGATTACAGGGGGCCAGACGAGCAGTACTTC	CASSQDYRGPDEQYF	TRBV4-3	-	TRBD1	TRBJ2-7
TGCGCCAGCAGCTTGGTTTGGGGGGAGAACACTGAAGCTTTCTTT	CASSLVWGENTEAFF	TRBV5-1	once	-	TRBJ1-1
TGTGCCAGCAGCTTAGGGGCAGGGGAGTGGGAGACCCAGTACTTC	CASSLGAGEWETQYF	TRBV7-2	-	-	TRBJ2-5
TGTGCCTGGAGTCATGGGACTAGCGGGGGGCAAGAGACCCAGTACTTC	CAWSHGTSGGQETQYF	TRBV30	-	TRBD2	TRBJ2-5
TGCGCCAGCACCAGGGACGGGACTAACTCTGGAAACACCATATATTTT	CASTRDGTNSGNTIYF	TRBV5-1	-	-	TRBJ1-3
TGCAGCGTTGGCTATAGCTCCTACAATGAGCAGTTCTTC	CSVGYSSYNEQFF	TRBV29-1	once	-	TRBJ2-1
TGTGCCAGCAGTAAGGGGACAGGCTGGGACACTGAAGCTTTCTTT	CASSKGTGWDTEAFF	TRBV2	-	TRBD1	TRBJ1-1
TGCGCCAGCAGTCACCGTAGTCGGGGGGCGCGTAACTATGGCTACACCTTC	CASSHRSRGARNYGYTF	TRBV23-1	few	-	TRBJ1-2